This T cell receptor beta chain was sequenced during a study of cytomegalovirus exposure and HLA in healthy donors. Study overall: In a later analysis, the 130 or so validation repertoires were reported to have used the same platform as the roughly 610 first-cohort repertoires.

On this clone: Its antigen is not identified.

Trimming shortened V by 5 bases and J by 1 base, and 8 bases separated the two germline ends. Germline assignment: CDR1 SGHNT and CDR2 YENEEA. CDR3 length: 13 amino acids. From the 120-subject validation cohort, which was separate from the approximately 720-subject first cohort, the donors were drawn. Study-wide findings and caveats: Subsequent analysis found a tendency for first-cohort TCR clusters to co-occur within the 95 to 150 validation repertoires. Reportedly, diagnosis of cytomegalovirus status by the classifier showed high specificity and sensitivity.

The protocol was immunoSEQ multiplex PCR, while the TCRdb copy is restricted to in-frame clones and leaves out a portion. The sample includes some 250,000 clones, around 85% of them seen just once. Input material: PBMCs. The chain employs TRBV11-3 and TRBJ1-1, with D possibly matching TRBD1 (5 bases). This TCR was sampled from a woman aged 30 to 39 in good health and CMV-seropositive. CDR3 region: CASSPGGNTEAFF. The CDR3 nucleotides read TGTGCCAGCAGCCCGGGGGGGAACACTGAAGCTTTCTTT.